These 20 T cell receptor beta chains originate from one sample sequenced in a study of T cell changes during pregnancy in multiple sclerosis. Assay: immunoSEQ multiplex PCR; the TCRdb copy retains only in-frame clones and omits some. The sample consists of some 70,000 clones, 80% to 95% of them appearing once. The sequences come from peripheral blood, collected after pregnancy. The receptor source for this set is a female donor in good health, enrolled as a control in a pregnancy study.

The chain uses TRBV4-1 and TRBJ1-6; 11 nucleotides align to TRBD1. V lost 3 bases and J lost 7; bases outside the gene matches: 2. This CDR3 comprises 15 residues. Germline-derived CDR1 and CDR2 are MGHRA and YSYEKL. The CDR3 DNA reads as TGCGCCAGCAGCCAGGGACAGGGGGTGAATTCACCCCTCCACTTT. It specifies CASSQGQGVNSPLHF.

The genes are TRBV6-5 and TRBJ1-4; 7 bases match TRBD1. CDR3 length equals 13 residues. The V and J ends lost 4 bases and 8 bases, in that order; junction bases with no gene match: 4. Germline V gene data show CDR1 as MNHEY and CDR2 as SVGAGI. The CDR3 region is CASSWQGGEKLFF. The CDR3 coding sequence is TGTGCCAGCAGTTGGCAGGGGGGAGAAAAACTGTTTTTT.

V and J are TRBV7-2 and TRBJ2-7; D remains unclear. Per germline, CDR1 SGHTA and CDR2 FQGNSA. V was clipped by 5 bases and J by 2 bases, with 13 bases between them. This CDR3 is 14 amino acids long. The CDR3 loop reads CASSHRYSTYEQYF. CDR3 DNA: TGTGCCAGCAGCCATCGTTACAGTACCTACGAGCAGTACTTC.

V and J are TRBV2 and TRBJ2-7; D is undetermined. The CDR3 is 12 amino acids. The V end was cut by 5 bases, the J end by 6 bases, with 11 bases between. Germline CDR1 is SNHLY and CDR2 is FYNNEI. The CDR3 protein is CASSQFSGEQYF. CDR3 nucleotide sequence: TGTGCCAGCAGTCAATTTAGTGGCGAGCAGTACTTC.

This chain joins TRBV28 and TRBJ2-7; 10 bases align to TRBD2. Germline V gene sequence: CDR1 MDHEN, CDR2 SYDVKM. This CDR3 has 12 residues. Trimming cost V 7 bases and J 5 bases; bases outside gene matches: 2. CDR3 in amino acids: CASTTSGNEQYF. The CDR3 bases are TGTGCCAGCACCACTAGCGGGAACGAGCAGTACTTC. Supplemented by reference TRBV28 and TRBJ2-7, the full variable domain reads DVKVTQSSRYLVKRTGEKVFLECVQDMDHENMFWYRQDPGLGLRLIYFSYDVKMKEKGDIPEGYSVSREKKERFSLILESASTNQTSMYLCASTTSGNEQYFGPGTRLTVT.

There are a few counts of this clone. V and J are TRBV5-6 and TRBJ2-1, with 10 bases that match TRBD1. The CDR3 is 15 amino acids. V trimming: 0 bases; J trimming: 7 bases; junction bases outside the gene matches: 4. Germline V gives CDR1 SGHDT, CDR2 YYEEEE. The CDR3 nucleotides are TGTGCCAGCAGCTTGGGACAGGGGGCGTGGAATGAGCAGTTCTTC. This codes for CASSLGQGAWNEQFF.

The rearrangement links TRBV7-9 to TRBJ1-6; 7 bases fit TRBD1. This CDR3 comprises 15 residues. Germline V gene lookup returns CDR1 SEHNR and CDR2 FQNEAQ (reference sequence). The trim removed 5 bases at V and 5 bases at J, leaving 6 bases unmatched. Here the CDR3 reads CASSPLGQNNSPLHF. The CDR3 region has the DNA TGTGCCAGCAGCCCACTGGGACAGAATAATTCACCCCTCCACTTT.

The J gene is TRBJ2-3, the V gene TRBV4-1, with 9 nucleotides matching TRBD2. V dropped 0 bases and J dropped 3; count of bases not matched to a gene: 7. Germline V CDR1 and CDR2: MGHRA, YSYEKL. CDR3 length: 17 residues. In DNA, the CDR3 is TGCGCCAGCAGCCAAGATCCCTCGCGGGGGGGAACAGATACGCAGTATTTT. Protein: CASSQDPSRGGTDTQYF.

The chain is built from TRBV18 and TRBJ1-2; D is undetermined. Germline-derived CDR1 and CDR2 are KGHSH and LQKENI. The CDR3 contains 12 residues. Trimming took 5 bases from V and 6 from J, leaving 10 bases between them. The CDR3 DNA is TGTGCCAGCTCAGGCAGCCGGGATGGCTACACCTTC. It yields the protein CASSGSRDGYTF.

This clone occurred once. V usage is TRBV20-1 and J usage is TRBJ2-7, with D perhaps matching TRBD1 (5 bases). Per germline, CDR1 DFQATT and CDR2 SNEGSKA (reference sequence). V shed 5 bases and J shed 2 bases, with 7 bases lying between them. The CDR3 contains 11 residues. The CDR3 here is CSAARAYEQYF. The DNA for the CDR3 is TGCAGTGCTGCCAGGGCCTACGAGCAGTACTTC.

This sequence joins TRBV5-6 and TRBJ2-1, with D unclear. With 0 bases removed from V and 10 bases from J, the gap between germline ends came to 8 bases. Per the germline V gene, CDR1 is SGHDT and CDR2 is YYEEEE. This CDR3 comprises 12 residues. The CDR3: CASSLAGAEQFF. The CDR3, as DNA: TGTGCCAGCAGCTTGGCCGGTGCGGAGCAGTTCTTC.

This rearrangement joins TRBV28 to TRBJ1-5; a possible D gene is TRBD1 (6 bases). CDR1 is MDHEN and CDR2 is SYDVKM in the germline V gene. V lost 5 bases, J lost 8 bases, and 22 bases lay in between. CDR3 length: 16 residues. The CDR3 loop reads CASSGYRVLSEKPQHF. The CDR3 region has the DNA TGTGCCAGCAGTGGTTACAGGGTATTATCGGAGAAGCCCCAGCATTTT.

DNA for the CDR3: TGTGCCAGCACTACAGGTTCCACCCTTATAACGTACTTC. It specifies CASTTGSTLITYF. V usage is TRBV28 and J usage is TRBJ2-4; TRBD1 is a possible D gene (5 bases). CDR3 size: 13 residues. V lost 7 bases, J lost 15 bases, and 22 bases lay in between. CDR1 MDHEN and CDR2 SYDVKM come from the germline V gene.

CDR3 DNA: TGTGCCAGCAGCGCACACTACTCCTCCTACGAGCAGTACTTC. Translation gives CASSAHYSSYEQYF. V and J are TRBV9 and TRBJ2-7; no reliable D call. The CDR3 has 14 amino acids. V was cut by 3 bases and J by 0 bases, with 10 bases left in between. The germline V gene encodes CDR1 SGDLS and CDR2 YYNGEE. Complete variable domain (other parts from reference TRBV9 and TRBJ2-7): DSGVTQTPKHLITATGQRVTLRCSPRSGDLSVYWYQQSLDQGLQFLIQYYNGEERAKGNILERFSAQQFPDLHSELNLSSLELGDSALYFCASSAHYSSYEQYFGPGTRLTVT.

J is TRBJ2-7 and V is TRBV7-9; 9 bases are shared with TRBD1. CDR1 SEHNR and CDR2 FQNEAQ come from the germline V gene (reference sequence). CDR3 size: 15 residues. Losses at the gene ends were 1 base for V and 2 bases for J; bases not matched to a gene: 3. This CDR3 is CASSLGGDRAYEQYF. The DNA of the CDR3 is TGTGCCAGCAGCTTAGGGGGGGACAGGGCCTACGAGCAGTACTTC.

The chain couples TRBV19 to TRBJ1-2; perhaps TRBD1 as D (6 bases). V was cut by 4 bases and J by 3 bases, with 9 bases left in between. The CDR3 sequence is 13 residues long. Germline-derived CDR1 and CDR2 are LNHDA and SQIVND (reference sequence). The CDR3 bases are TGTGCCAGTAGTACCACAGGGTACTATGGCTACACCTTC. This sequence encodes CASSTTGYYGYTF.

The chain employs TRBV28 and TRBJ1-6, with D perhaps TRBD1 (5 bases). Germline assignment: CDR1 MDHEN and CDR2 SYDVKM. The V end lost 8 bases, the J end lost 13 bases, and 9 bases lay between the germline ends. The CDR3 spans 10 residues. The CDR3 spells CASGQAPLHF. The CDR3 region has the DNA TGTGCCAGCGGACAAGCCCCCCTCCACTTT.

This chain connects TRBV11-2 to TRBJ2-7; 7 bases map to TRBD2. CDR1 is SGHAT, CDR2 FQNNGV, per germline. V lost 4 bases and J lost 2; bases outside the gene matches: 2. The CDR3 runs to 13 residues. CDR3 loop: CASSSGLAYEQYF. The CDR3 DNA reads as TGTGCCAGCAGCTCTGGACTAGCCTACGAGCAGTACTTC.

V gene TRBV19 combines with J gene TRBJ1-4, with 7 bases aligning to TRBD1. Germline CDR1 reads LNHDA; CDR2 reads SQIVND (reference sequence). The CDR3 loop spans 14 amino acids. J lost 5 bases, V lost 6 bases, and 6 bases had no gene match. CDR3 in amino acids: CASRAAGGNEKLFF. Written as DNA, the CDR3 is TGTGCCAGTAGAGCGGCAGGGGGGAATGAAAAACTGTTTTTT.

The rearrangement uses TRBV5-8 and TRBJ2-5; a weak D match, TRBD2 (6 bases). The CDR3 runs 15 residues. Trimming removed 4 bases from V and 4 bases from J, with 17 bases in between. Germline V gene sequence: CDR1 SGHTS, CDR2 YDEGEE. The CDR3 spells CASSDHAGNRETQYF. CDR3 in DNA: TGTGCCAGCAGCGACCATGCGGGGAATCGAGAGACCCAGTACTTC.